The present entry profiles one T cell receptor beta chain with its context. Its cognate antigen has yet to be identified. Base qualities are missing; no much larger clone stands one base away. CDR1 SNHLY and CDR2 FYNNEI are derived from the germline V gene. The junction shows trimming of 5 bases on V and 2 bases on J, plus 18 bases between the germline ends. Spanning cysteine to phenylalanine, the CDR3 consists of 16 amino acids. The sequence is cut down to CDR3 DNA, 48 bases in frame from base 1. The sample comes from a study of T cell changes during pregnancy in multiple sclerosis (dated 2019 in TCRdb). About the investigation overall: In women with multiple sclerosis, the researchers looked at how the T cell repertoire shifted as pregnancy progressed.

The receptor library was made with the immunoSEQ multiplex PCR assay. Sourced from immuneACCESS, this table was stored by TCRdb with only in-frame sequences that have V and J called. A share of the clones is absent; for the studies checked, an unresolved V gene accounts for under half, and the remainder has no known explanation. This sample has roughly 45,000 clones in its table, and approximately 95% of those were observed once. Approximately 6% of the sample comes from the top ten. The V and J genes are TRBV2 and TRBJ2-5; possibly the D gene is TRBD2, per 6 matching bases. The sequence came from a female donor with multiple sclerosis, enrolled in a pregnancy study. This specimen was CD8+ T cells from peripheral blood mononuclear cells, taken in the first trimester of pregnancy. The DNA is as follows: TGTGCCAGCAGTAACCCTAGCGTTTCTTCGCAAGAGACCCAGTACTTC. This encodes CASSNPSVSSQETQYF.